A selection of T cell receptor beta chains follows, all from one sample in a study of blood T cell repertoires in COVID-19. Some clones are missing from TCRdb's copy, which holds only in-frame ones; the method was immunoSEQ multiplex PCR. This sample has about 320,000 clones; approximately 88% occur once, and the top ten carry about 5.2%. Sequencing was performed on PBMCs or T cells enriched from blood (not recorded which). The receptors stem from a man in his sixties who had recovered from COVID-19. Each CDR3 is given without its conserved first and last residue. Size values are once, few and many counts, or a class for expanded clones, and some rows have none.

size: -; length: 12; J: TRBJ1-1; V: TRBV5-1; CDR3: ASSLTSGGTEAF
size: -; length: 16; J: TRBJ2-4; V: TRBV19; CDR3: ASSMAARGDGEENIQY
size: -; length: 16; J: TRBJ2-2; V: TRBV5-4; CDR3: ASSSGTSGGANTGELF
size: -; length: 12; J: TRBJ2-1; V: TRBV27; CDR3: ASSFPWGLGEQF
size: few; length: 11; J: TRBJ2-7; V: TRBV2; CDR3: ASRWGPSYEQY
size: once; length: 14; J: TRBJ2-1; V: TRBV28; CDR3: ASSLPRSGPYNEQF
size: -; length: 13; J: TRBJ2-7; V: TRBV5-1; CDR3: ASSPPSGGYYEQY
size: -; length: 11; J: TRBJ1-1; V: TRBV5-4; CDR3: ASSITGGTEAF
size: once; length: 14; J: TRBJ1-2; V: TRBV4-2; CDR3: ASSQGDAGENYGYT
size: -; length: 12; J: TRBJ1-2; V: TRBV5-1; CDR3: ASSLTGTDYGYT